This T cell receptor beta chain stems from a study of shared clonotypes between healthy human individuals. Study observations and caveats: An effect of sequencing depth on clonotype sharing among donors was expected.

Turning to this clone: Its antigen is undetermined.

Germline-derived CDR1 and CDR2 are SQVTM and ANQGSEA. The CDR3 totals 14 residues. Trimming at V came to 2 bases and at J to 7 bases, leaving 9 bases not matched to a gene. Bulk PBMC genomic DNA spanned ten immunoSEQ deep plates. TCRdb keeps only in-frame clones here, not all; method: immunoSEQ multiplex PCR. The table lists fewer than 600,000 clones, around 80% of them singletons. The chain combines TRBV29-1 with TRBJ1-2; TRBD1 agrees at 8 bases. Material: PBMCs. The TCR was taken from a woman aged 40 to 50 in good health. Some clones in this sample may be carry-over from other donors' samples. The CDR3: CSVESGTGRRGYTF. CDR3 DNA sequence: TGCAGCGTTGAATCTGGGACAGGACGACGTGGCTACACCTTC.